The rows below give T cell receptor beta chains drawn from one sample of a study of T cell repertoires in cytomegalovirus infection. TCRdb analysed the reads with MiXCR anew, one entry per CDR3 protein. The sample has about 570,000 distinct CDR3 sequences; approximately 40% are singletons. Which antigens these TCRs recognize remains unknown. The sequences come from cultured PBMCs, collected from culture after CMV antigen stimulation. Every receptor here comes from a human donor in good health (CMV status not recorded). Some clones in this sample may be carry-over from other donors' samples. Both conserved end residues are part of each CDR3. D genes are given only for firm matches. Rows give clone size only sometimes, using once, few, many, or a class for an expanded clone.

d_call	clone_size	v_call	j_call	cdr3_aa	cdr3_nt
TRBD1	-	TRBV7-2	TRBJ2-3	CASSAGTADTDTQYF	TGTGCCAGCAGCGCTGGGACAGCAGACACAGATACGCAGTATTTT
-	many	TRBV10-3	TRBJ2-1	CAISVGNEQFF	TGTGCCATCAGTGTGGGTAACGAGCAGTTCTTC
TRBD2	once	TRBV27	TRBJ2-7	CASSSRTSGNYEQYF	TGTGCCAGCAGTTCCCGGACTAGCGGGAACTACGAGCAGTACTTC
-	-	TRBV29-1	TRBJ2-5	CSVVAKQETQYF	TGCAGCGTTGTGGCCAAGCAAGAGACCCAGTACTTC
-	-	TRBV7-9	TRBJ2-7	CASSYPTQSEGEQYF	TGTGCCAGCAGCTACCCCACTCAAAGCGAGGGCGAGCAGTACTTC
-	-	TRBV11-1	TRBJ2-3	CASSSSAGHHTQYF	TGTGCCAGCAGCTCTAGCGCGGGCCACCATACGCAGTATTTT
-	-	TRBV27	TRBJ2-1	CASGGWSYNEQFF	TGTGCCAGCGGGGGCTGGTCCTACAATGAGCAGTTCTTC
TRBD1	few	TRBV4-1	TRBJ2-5	CASSQDGRQGQTQYF	TGCGCCAGCAGCCAAGATGGTAGACAGGGGCAGACCCAGTACTTC
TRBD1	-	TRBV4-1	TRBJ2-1	CASSQGTGIYNEQFF	TGCGCCAGCAGCCAAGGGACAGGAATCTACAATGAGCAGTTCTTC
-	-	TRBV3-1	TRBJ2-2	CASDARWPRQTTGELFF	TGTGCCAGCGATGCCCGTTGGCCGCGACAAACTACCGGGGAGCTGTTTTTT
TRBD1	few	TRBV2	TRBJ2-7	CASSEPKGASYEQYF	TGTGCCAGCAGTGAACCCAAGGGGGCGTCCTACGAGCAGTACTTC
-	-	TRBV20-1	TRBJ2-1	CSANEGGQNEQFF	TGCAGTGCTAATGAGGGGGGGCAAAATGAGCAGTTCTTC
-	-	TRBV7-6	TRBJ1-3	CASRSTPLSGNTIYF	TGTGCCAGCAGGTCGACCCCCCTGTCTGGAAACACCATATATTTT
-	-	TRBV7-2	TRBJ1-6	CASSQTSNSPLHF	TGTGCCAGCAGTCAAACCTCGAATTCACCCCTCCACTTT
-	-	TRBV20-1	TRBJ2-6	CSARTTGTITGANVLTF	TGCAGTGCTAGGACAACCGGGACCATCACTGGGGCCAACGTCCTGACTTTC
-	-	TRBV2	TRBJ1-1	CASTPGIGMNTEAFF	TGTGCCAGCACCCCGGGCATCGGCATGAACACTGAAGCTTTCTTT
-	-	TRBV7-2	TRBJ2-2	CASSRLGGASTNTGELFF	TGTGCCAGCAGTCGTTTGGGGGGCGCATCCACGAACACCGGGGAGCTGTTTTTT
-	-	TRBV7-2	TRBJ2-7	CASSLNRQVGYEQYF	TGTGCCAGCAGCTTAAATCGGCAGGTTGGGTACGAGCAGTACTTC
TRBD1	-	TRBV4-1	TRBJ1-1	CASSPTGEYTEAFF	TGCGCCAGCAGCCCGACAGGGGAGTACACTGAAGCTTTCTTT
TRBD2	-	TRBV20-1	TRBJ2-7	CSASSGTSGRTSNSHYEQYF	TGCAGTGCTAGCTCGGGGACTAGCGGAAGAACGTCGAACTCTCACTACGAGCAGTACTTC
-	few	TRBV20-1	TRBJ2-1	CSAPWDSGDEQFF	TGCAGTGCCCCTTGGGACTCGGGGGATGAGCAGTTCTTC
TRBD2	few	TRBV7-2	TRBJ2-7	CASSFIAGGSEQYF	TGTGCCAGCAGCTTCATAGCGGGAGGATCCGAGCAGTACTTC
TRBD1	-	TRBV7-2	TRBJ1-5	CASSLQGFGQPQHF	TGTGCCAGCAGCCTACAGGGGTTTGGTCAGCCCCAGCATTTT
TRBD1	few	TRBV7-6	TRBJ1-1	CASSLESGGHITEAFF	TGTGCCAGCAGCTTAGAATCAGGGGGGCATATCACTGAAGCTTTCTTT
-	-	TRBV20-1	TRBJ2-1	CSARRDFEQFF	TGCAGTGCTAGGCGGGACTTTGAGCAGTTCTTC
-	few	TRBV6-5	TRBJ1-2	CASSYTGTYGYTF	TGTGCCAGCAGTTACACAGGGACCTATGGCTACACCTTC
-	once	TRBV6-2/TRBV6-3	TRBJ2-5	CASSYMVRQETQYF	TGTGCCAGCAGTTACATGGTCCGACAAGAGACCCAGTACTTC
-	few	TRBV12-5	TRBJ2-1	CASGLPHPDREQFF	TGTGCTAGTGGTTTGCCCCACCCCGACAGGGAGCAGTTCTTC